This entry lists 6 T cell receptor beta chains sequenced from one sample in a study of shared clonotypes between healthy human individuals. The table came from immunoSEQ multiplex PCR; TCRdb's copy has only in-frame clones and leaves some out. The table shows millions of clones, with 85% to 95% occurring only once. The sample consisted of naive CD4+ T cells from PBMCs. Subset in this sample: CD45RA+ positively selected. Receptor source: a man between 18 and 35 years old in good health. Some clones in this sample may be carry-over from other donors' samples.

The chain is built from TRBV11-1 and TRBJ2-1; D unresolved. The V end was cut by 3 bases, the J end by 6 bases, with 9 bases between. The V gene's germline CDR1 is SGHAT and CDR2 FQDESV (reference sequence). The CDR3 loop spans 13 amino acids. CDR3 coding DNA: TGTGCCAGCAGCTTTCGGCGAGGCAATGAGCAGTTCTTC. It encodes CASSFRRGNEQFF.

This clone was detected once. The rearrangement links TRBV12-2 to TRBJ2-7; no DNA check was done on the table's D call, TRBD1. TRBV12-2 represents a pseudogene. The CDR3 length is 15 residues. CDR3 DNA sequence: TGTGCAAGTCGCCCCGACAGGGGGCGAGTTTACGAGCAGTACTTC. Translated, it gives CASRPDRGRVYEQYF.

This clone turned up a few times. V gene TRBV28 combines with J gene TRBJ1-4; 9 nucleotides match TRBD1. The CDR3 covers 15 residues. Germline CDR1 MDHEN, CDR2 SYDVKM. The V segment lost 5 bases and the J segment 8 bases; nucleotides outside the gene matches: 9. The CDR3 loop is CASSENRGRIEKLFF. CDR3 bases: TGTGCCAGCAGTGAGAACAGGGGGCGGATCGAAAAACTGTTTTTT. The full variable domain, in which reference TRBV28 and TRBJ1-4 provide the parts outside the CDR3, is DVKVTQSSRYLVKRTGEKVFLECVQDMDHENMFWYRQDPGLGLRLIYFSYDVKMKEKGDIPEGYSVSREKKERFSLILESASTNQTSMYLCASSENRGRIEKLFFGSGTQLSVL.

The chain couples TRBV7-6 to TRBJ2-1; TRBD1 is a possible D gene (7 bases). With 4 bases removed from V and 4 bases from J, the gap between germline ends came to 14 bases. The CDR3 has 15 amino acids. CDR1 SGHVS and CDR2 FNYEAQ come from the germline V gene. The CDR3 DNA follows: TGTGCCAGCAGCTGGCGGGGACAGTCTTACAATGAGCAGTTCTTC. As protein: CASSWRGQSYNEQFF.

DNA of the CDR3: TGTGCCAGCAGCAGGGGGCTTAGCTCTGGGGCCAACGTCCTGACTTTC. Translation: CASSRGLSSGANVLTF. The J gene is TRBJ2-6, the V gene TRBV28, with 8 nucleotides matching TRBD1. Germline CDR1 and CDR2: MDHEN and SYDVKM. Unmatched junction bases numbered 4, after V lost 6 bases and J lost 0 bases. The CDR3 runs to 16 residues.

V is TRBV7-9 and J is TRBJ2-7; 9 bases are a match to TRBD2. Trimming cost V 1 base and J 6 bases; bases outside gene matches: 1. This CDR3 has 13 residues. The germline V gene has CDR1 SEHNR and CDR2 FQNEAQ (reference sequence). For the CDR3, the DNA is TGTGCCAGCAGCTTAGATAGCGGGAGCGAGCAGTACTTC. It specifies CASSLDSGSEQYF.